This is a list of T cell receptor beta chains from one sample in a study of OX40 agonist ivuxolimab in advanced cancers. Sequenced by immunoSEQ multiplex PCR; TCRdb stores in-frame clones only, minus some. The sample records over 90,000 clones, under 90% being singletons. Material: CD4+ or CD8+ T cells sorted from blood, obtained in a trial of the OX40 agonist ivuxolimab. The receptors stem from an adult with an advanced solid tumor such as melanoma, head and neck, liver or kidney cancer. Each CDR3 is given with its conserved first and last residue. The D gene is left open where the match is weak. Expanded clones are given a class, and other clones once, few, many or no size at all.

clone size	CDR3 length	D gene	V gene	J gene	CDR3 DNA	CDR3 protein
-	14	-	TRBV4-2	TRBJ1-1	TGTGCCAGCAGCCAAGACGGGGGGCATACTGAAGCTTTCTTT	CASSQDGGHTEAFF
-	16	-	TRBV27	TRBJ2-7	TGTGCCAGCAGTTTATGGGCCGGGAGTCTGGCATACGAGCAGTACTTC	CASSLWAGSLAYEQYF
-	16	-	TRBV7-9	TRBJ2-3	TGTGCCAGCAGCAAAGTCGCAGAAATTAGCACAGATACGCAGTATTTT	CASSKVAEISTDTQYF
few	15	-	TRBV30	TRBJ1-1	TGTGCCTGGAGTGTCCTCCTCTACATGAACACTGAAGCTTTCTTT	CAWSVLLYMNTEAFF
-	14	-	TRBV12-5	TRBJ2-3	TGTGCTAGTGGTCCAACAGATGCGGCAGATACGCAGTATTTT	CASGPTDAADTQYF
-	14	TRBD1	TRBV29-1	TRBJ1-1	TGCAGCGTTGTGAATCGGGACAGGAGGGCTGAGGCTTTCTTT	CSVVNRDRRAEAFF
-	12	-	TRBV6-1	TRBJ1-5	TGTGCCAGCAGTGACGCCCTCAGAACCCAGCATTTT	CASSDALRTQHF
once	16	TRBD1	TRBV27	TRBJ2-1	TGTGCCAGCAGTTTAAACCGGGACAGGGCCTACAATGAGCAGTTCTTC	CASSLNRDRAYNEQFF
once	15	TRBD2	TRBV7-6	TRBJ2-5	TGTGCCAGCAGGATCGGACTAGCGGGAGAAGAGACCCAGTACTTC	CASRIGLAGEETQYF
-	15	TRBD2	TRBV2	TRBJ2-1	TGTGCCAGCAGTGCCGGACTAGACCCTCAAAATGAGCAGTTCTTC	CASSAGLDPQNEQFF
-	17	TRBD2	TRBV4-1	TRBJ2-3	TGCGCCAGCAGCACCCAGACTAGCGCGGAGGGCGCAGATACGCAGTATTTT	CASSTQTSAEGADTQYF
once	17	TRBD2	TRBV5-5	TRBJ2-5	TGTGCCAGCAGTTCCGGGACTAGCGGGAGGATCGGAGAGACCCAGTACTTC	CASSSGTSGRIGETQYF
-	15	-	TRBV6-5	TRBJ2-4	TGTGCCAGCAGTTACTCGCGGCCAGGAGGTGACATTCAGTACTTC	CASSYSRPGGDIQYF
-	15	-	TRBV27	TRBJ2-1	TGTGCCAGCAGTTTCAGAGTAGCGGTCTACAATGAGCAGTTCTTC	CASSFRVAVYNEQFF
-	13	-	TRBV4-1	TRBJ2-7	TGCGCCAGCAGCCAAGATTCGCCGGCCGAGCAGTACTTC	CASSQDSPAEQYF
-	16	TRBD2	TRBV10-3	TRBJ2-7	TGTGCCATCAGTGACCCGACTAGCGGGCACGCCTACGAGCAGTACTTC	CAISDPTSGHAYEQYF
-	15	-	TRBV18	TRBJ2-3	TGTGCCAGCTCACCACCTGGGAGTCCCACAGATACGCAGTATTTT	CASSPPGSPTDTQYF
-	16	-	TRBV9	TRBJ2-2	TGTGCCAGCAGCCCACGAGGGGCGCCGAACACCGGGGAGCTGTTTTTT	CASSPRGAPNTGELFF